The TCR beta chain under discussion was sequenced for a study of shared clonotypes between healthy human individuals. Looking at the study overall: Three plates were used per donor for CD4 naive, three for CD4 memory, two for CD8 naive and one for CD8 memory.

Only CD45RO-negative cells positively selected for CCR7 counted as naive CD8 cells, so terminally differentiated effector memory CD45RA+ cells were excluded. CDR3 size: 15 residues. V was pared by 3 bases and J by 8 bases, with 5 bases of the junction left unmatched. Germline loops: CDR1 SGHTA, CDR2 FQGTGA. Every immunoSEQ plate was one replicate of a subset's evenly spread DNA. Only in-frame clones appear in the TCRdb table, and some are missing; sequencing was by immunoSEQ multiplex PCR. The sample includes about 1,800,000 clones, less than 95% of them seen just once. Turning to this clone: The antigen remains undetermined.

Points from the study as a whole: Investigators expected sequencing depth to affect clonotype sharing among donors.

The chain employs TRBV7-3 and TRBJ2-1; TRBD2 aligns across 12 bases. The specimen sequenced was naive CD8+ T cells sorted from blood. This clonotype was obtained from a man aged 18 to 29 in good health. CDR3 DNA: TGTGCCAGCAGCTTCCTAGCGGGAGGGAACCATGAGCAGTTCTTC. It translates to CASSFLAGGNHEQFF.